This T cell receptor beta chain was identified during a study of cytomegalovirus exposure and HLA in healthy donors. About the study: Tens of millions of unique TCRs from HLA-typed donors made up an early data release.

Concerning this clone itself: Its antigen is as yet unknown.

Study-wide points: Earlier analysis looked at TCR beta V segments, and most were productive about 90% or about 30% of the time. HLA allele associations emerged for 16,951 TCR beta sequences in a later analysis, at 0.05 false discovery rate. Later on, analysis showed that most CMV-associated TCR beta chains appeared to be HLA-restricted.

CDR3 length equals 16 residues. Germline V gene sequence: CDR1 MNHEY, CDR2 SMNVEV (reference sequence). V shed 1 base, J shed 0 bases, and the junction held 3 bases outside the gene matches. The PCR ran on 60 Vbeta and 13 Jbeta primers. Data came from immunoSEQ multiplex PCR; TCRdb stores just in-frame clones and leaves some out. The sample lists fewer than 200,000 clones; 80% to 90% were seen once. The chain has TRBV27 and TRBJ1-5, with TRBD1 matching over 7 bases. Sample: PBMCs. This receptor was taken from a man younger than 45 in good health and CMV-seropositive. The CDR3 nucleotides are TGTGCCAGCAGTTTATACCCAGGGGGTAGCAATCAGCCCCAGCATTTT. Protein product: CASSLYPGGSNQPQHF.